This T cell receptor (beta chain) was observed in a study of regulatory T cells in long-lasting Graves disease. Looking at the study overall: Graves' cases, newly diagnosed, had used antithyroid drugs under 3 months.

This clonotype was counted many times. Time point: newly diagnosed GD, antithyroid drugs for less than 3 months. PBMC RNA was the source of the TCR library. This CDR3 comprises 17 residues. Germline V gene sequence: CDR1 MNHEY, CDR2 SMNVEV (reference sequence). With 10 bases clipped from V and 8 bases from J, the junction kept 25 bases outside the gene matches. CDR3-region Arm-PCR and iRepertoire HTBI primers produced the TCR beta libraries. TCRdb re-called the multiplex PCR reads through MiXCR, storing one row per CDR3 protein. The sample gives roughly 500,000 distinct CDR3 sequences, about 13% of which show up once; about 10% is in the top ten. The same sample was also studied in work on T cells in Graves' hyperthyroidism and ophthalmopathy. From that report: On the basis of clinical symptoms, serum thyroxine and TRAb, thyroid ultrasound and orbital computed tomography, diagnoses were made. TCR CDR3 regions were first amplified by RT-PCR with HTBI primers. Researchers report that a 13 V-J model separated ophthalmopathy from stable hyperthyroidism.

This receptor was identified in a man under 40 with Graves disease. V and J are TRBV27 and TRBJ1-2; TRBD1 aligns across 7 bases. Here the sequenced sample was peripheral blood mononuclear cells (PBMCs), taken at new diagnosis, from a patient treated with antithyroid drugs. The CDR3 reads CATAPRKGANPGRGYTF. The CDR3 DNA follows: TGTGCCACCGCACCCAGGAAGGGGGCGAACCCCGGACGGGGCTACACCTTC.